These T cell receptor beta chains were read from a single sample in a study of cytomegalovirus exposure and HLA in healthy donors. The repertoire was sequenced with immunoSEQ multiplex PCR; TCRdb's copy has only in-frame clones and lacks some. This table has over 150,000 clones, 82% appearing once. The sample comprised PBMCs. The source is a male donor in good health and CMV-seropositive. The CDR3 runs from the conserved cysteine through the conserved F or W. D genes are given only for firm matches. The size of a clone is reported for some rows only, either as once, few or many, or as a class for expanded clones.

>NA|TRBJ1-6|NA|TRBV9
CASSVEGFGSPLHF
TGTGCCAGCAGCGTAGAGGGGTTTGGGTCACCCCTCCACTTT
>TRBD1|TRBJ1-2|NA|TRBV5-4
CASSSGQGYNYGYTF
TGTGCCAGCAGCTCTGGACAGGGCTATAACTATGGCTACACCTTC
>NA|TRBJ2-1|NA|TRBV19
CASSRGRHLEANYNEQFF
TGTGCCAGTAGCCGAGGGCGGCACCTCGAGGCCAATTACAATGAGCAGTTCTTC
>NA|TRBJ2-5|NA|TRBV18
CASSPSETQYF
TGTGCCAGCTCACCCTCGGAGACCCAGTACTTC
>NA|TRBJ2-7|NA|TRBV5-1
CASVPTPDALGEQYF
TGCGCCAGCGTCCCTACCCCGGACGCACTAGGTGAGCAGTACTTC
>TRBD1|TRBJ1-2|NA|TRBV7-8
CASGSGTGYGYTF
TGTGCCAGCGGATCCGGGACAGGGTATGGCTACACCTTC
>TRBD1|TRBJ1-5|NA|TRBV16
CASSQREGTARNQPQHF
TGTGCCAGCAGCCAACGCGAGGGGACAGCGAGGAATCAGCCCCAGCATTTT
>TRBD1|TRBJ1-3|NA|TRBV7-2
CASSLGTDSGNTIYF
TGTGCCAGCAGCCTCGGGACAGACTCTGGAAACACCATATATTTT
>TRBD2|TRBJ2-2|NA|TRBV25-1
CASSVLAGTGELFF
TGTGCCAGCAGTGTACTAGCGGGAACCGGGGAGCTGTTTTTT
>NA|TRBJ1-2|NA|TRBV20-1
CSAHLGTTTF
TGCAGTGCCCACCTCGGGACTACCACTTTC
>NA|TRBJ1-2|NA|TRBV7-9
CASSLSPGTPNYGYTF
TGTGCCAGCAGCTTAAGCCCCGGGACACCAAACTATGGCTACACCTTC
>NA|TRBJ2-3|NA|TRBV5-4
CASSLMGLETDTQYF
TGTGCCAGCAGCTTGATGGGCCTTGAGACAGATACGCAGTATTTT
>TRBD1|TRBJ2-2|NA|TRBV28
CASSLPDRGRLTGELFF
TGTGCCAGCAGTTTGCCCGACAGGGGGCGTCTGACCGGGGAGCTGTTTTTT
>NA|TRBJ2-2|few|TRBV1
CTSPGGCTGELFF
TGCACCAGTCCAGGGGGCTGCACCGGGGAGCTGTTTTTT
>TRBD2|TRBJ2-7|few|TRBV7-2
CASSFLAGAAYEQYF
TGTGCCAGCAGCTTCCTAGCGGGGGCCGCCTACGAGCAGTACTTC
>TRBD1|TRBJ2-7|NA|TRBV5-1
CASSAYRGPPYEQYF
TGCGCCAGCAGCGCTTACAGGGGGCCACCCTACGAGCAGTACTTC
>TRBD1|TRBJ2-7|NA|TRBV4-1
CASSRAGTGNYEQYF
TGCGCCAGCAGCCGCGCCGGGACAGGGAACTACGAGCAGTACTTC